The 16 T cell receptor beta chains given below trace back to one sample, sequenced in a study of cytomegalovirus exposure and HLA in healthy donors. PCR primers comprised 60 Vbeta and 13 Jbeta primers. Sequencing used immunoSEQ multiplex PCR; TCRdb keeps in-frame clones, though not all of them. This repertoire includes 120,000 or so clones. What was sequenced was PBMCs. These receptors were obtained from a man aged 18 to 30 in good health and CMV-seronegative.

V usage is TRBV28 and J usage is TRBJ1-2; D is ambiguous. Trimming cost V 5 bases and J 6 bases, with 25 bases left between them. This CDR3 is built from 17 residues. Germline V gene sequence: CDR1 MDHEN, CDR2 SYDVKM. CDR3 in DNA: TGTGCCAGCAGTCTCCCCCGAGGGTTCGGACTATCGCATGGCTACACCTTC. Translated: CASSLPRGFGLSHGYTF.

CDR3 amino acids: CASSIVLQGMETQYF. The CDR3 bases are TGTGCCAGTAGTATAGTTCTTCAGGGAATGGAGACCCAGTACTTC. This sequence joins TRBV19 and TRBJ2-5, with D possibly TRBD1 on 5 matching bases. This CDR3 is 15 amino acids long. V was shortened by 1 base and J by 5 bases, with 14 bases between the two germline ends. Germline lookup yields CDR1 LNHDA and CDR2 SQIVND (reference sequence).

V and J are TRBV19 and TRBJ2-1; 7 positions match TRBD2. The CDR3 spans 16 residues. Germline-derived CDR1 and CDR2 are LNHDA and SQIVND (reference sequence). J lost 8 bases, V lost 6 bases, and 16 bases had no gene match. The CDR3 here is CASRRRSGTRGDEQFF. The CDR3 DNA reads TGTGCCAGTAGACGTAGGTCCGGGACTCGGGGGGATGAGCAGTTCTTC.

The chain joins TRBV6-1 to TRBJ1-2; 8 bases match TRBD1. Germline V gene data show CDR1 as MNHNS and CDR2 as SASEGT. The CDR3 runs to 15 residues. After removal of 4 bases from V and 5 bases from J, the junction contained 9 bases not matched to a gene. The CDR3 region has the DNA TGTGCCAGCAGTGCCCGACAGGGGCCAGGATATGGCTACACCTTC. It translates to CASSARQGPGYGYTF.

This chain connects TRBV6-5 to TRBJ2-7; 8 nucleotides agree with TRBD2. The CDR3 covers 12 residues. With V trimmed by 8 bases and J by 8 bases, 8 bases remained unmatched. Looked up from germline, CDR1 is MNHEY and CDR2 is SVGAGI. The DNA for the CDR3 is TGTGCCAGCCTCGGGGGGGATGGGAAGCAGTACTTC. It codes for CASLGGDGKQYF.

In DNA form, the CDR3 reads TGTGCCTCTGTTGACAGTTACACCGGGGAGCTGTTTTTT. This codes for CASVDSYTGELFF. This rearrangement joins TRBV27 to TRBJ2-2; TRBD1 might be the D (5 bases). Germline V gene sequence: CDR1 MNHEY, CDR2 SMNVEV (reference sequence). V lost 11 bases and J lost 3, with 13 bases in between. CDR3 size: 13 residues.

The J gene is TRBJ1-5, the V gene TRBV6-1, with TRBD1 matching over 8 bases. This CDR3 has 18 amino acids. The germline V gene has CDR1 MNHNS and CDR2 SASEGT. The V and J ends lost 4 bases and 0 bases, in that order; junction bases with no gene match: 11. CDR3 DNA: TGTGCCAGCAGTGGTCGGCAGGGGGCGATCCTTAGCAATCAGCCCCAGCATTTT. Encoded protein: CASSGRQGAILSNQPQHF.

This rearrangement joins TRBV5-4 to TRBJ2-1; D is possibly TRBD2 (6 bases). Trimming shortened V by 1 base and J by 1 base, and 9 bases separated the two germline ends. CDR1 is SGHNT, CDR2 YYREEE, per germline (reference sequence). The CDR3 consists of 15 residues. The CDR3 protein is CASSLQAGSYNEQFF. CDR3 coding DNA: TGTGCCAGCAGCTTGCAGGCGGGATCCTACAATGAGCAGTTCTTC.

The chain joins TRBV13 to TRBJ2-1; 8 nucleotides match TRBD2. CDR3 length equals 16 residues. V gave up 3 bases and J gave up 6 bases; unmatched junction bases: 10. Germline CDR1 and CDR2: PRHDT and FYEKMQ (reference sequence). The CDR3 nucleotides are TGTGCCAGCAGCTTCGGTCGGCGGGAGGATCCCAATGAGCAGTTCTTC. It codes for CASSFGRREDPNEQFF.

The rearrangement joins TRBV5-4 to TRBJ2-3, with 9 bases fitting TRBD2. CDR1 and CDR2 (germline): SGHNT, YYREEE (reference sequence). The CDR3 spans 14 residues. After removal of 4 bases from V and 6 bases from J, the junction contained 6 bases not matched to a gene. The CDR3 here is CASSRGTSPDTQYF. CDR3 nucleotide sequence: TGTGCCAGCAGCCGAGGGACTAGCCCGGATACGCAGTATTTT.

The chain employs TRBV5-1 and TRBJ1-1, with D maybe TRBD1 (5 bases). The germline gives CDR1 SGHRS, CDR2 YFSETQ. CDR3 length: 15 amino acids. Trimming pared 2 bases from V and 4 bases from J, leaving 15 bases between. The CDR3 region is CASSLSREGGTEAFF. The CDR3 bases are TGCGCCAGCAGCTTATCCAGGGAAGGCGGCACTGAAGCTTTCTTT.

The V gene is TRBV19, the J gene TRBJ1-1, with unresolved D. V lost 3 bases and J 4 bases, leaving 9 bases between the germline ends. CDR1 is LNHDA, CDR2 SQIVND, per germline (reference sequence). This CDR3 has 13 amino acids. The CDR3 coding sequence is TGTGCCAGTAGTATCAACAGTTTCACTGAAGCTTTCTTT. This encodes CASSINSFTEAFF.

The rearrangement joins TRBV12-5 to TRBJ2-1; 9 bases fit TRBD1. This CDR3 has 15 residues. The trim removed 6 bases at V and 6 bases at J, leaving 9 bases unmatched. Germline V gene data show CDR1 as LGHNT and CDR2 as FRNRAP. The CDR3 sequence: CASGPGQGLPNEQFF. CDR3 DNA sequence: TGTGCTAGTGGCCCGGGACAGGGACTCCCCAATGAGCAGTTCTTC.

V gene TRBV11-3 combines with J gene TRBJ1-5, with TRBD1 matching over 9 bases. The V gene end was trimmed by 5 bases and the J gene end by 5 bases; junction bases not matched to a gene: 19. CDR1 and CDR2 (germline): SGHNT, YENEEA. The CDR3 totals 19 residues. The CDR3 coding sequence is TGTGCCAGCAGCCCCAGGAAGGATCCGGACAGGGGCATGGATCAGCCCCAGCATTTT. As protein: CASSPRKDPDRGMDQPQHF.

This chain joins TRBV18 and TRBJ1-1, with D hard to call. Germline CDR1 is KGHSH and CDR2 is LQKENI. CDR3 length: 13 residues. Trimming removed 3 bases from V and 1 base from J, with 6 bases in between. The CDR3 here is CASSPRGNTEAFF. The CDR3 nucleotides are TGTGCCAGCTCACCCCGCGGGAACACTGAAGCTTTCTTT.

CDR3 loop: CASSGGGAGSQTEAFF. The CDR3 DNA reads as TGCGCCAGCAGCGGGGGAGGGGCCGGGAGTCAGACTGAAGCTTTCTTT. The chain carries TRBV5-1 and TRBJ1-1; D perhaps matches TRBD1 (5 bases). Trimming took 4 bases from V and 5 from J, leaving 21 bases between them. CDR1 is SGHRS, CDR2 YFSETQ, per germline. The CDR3 runs to 16 residues.